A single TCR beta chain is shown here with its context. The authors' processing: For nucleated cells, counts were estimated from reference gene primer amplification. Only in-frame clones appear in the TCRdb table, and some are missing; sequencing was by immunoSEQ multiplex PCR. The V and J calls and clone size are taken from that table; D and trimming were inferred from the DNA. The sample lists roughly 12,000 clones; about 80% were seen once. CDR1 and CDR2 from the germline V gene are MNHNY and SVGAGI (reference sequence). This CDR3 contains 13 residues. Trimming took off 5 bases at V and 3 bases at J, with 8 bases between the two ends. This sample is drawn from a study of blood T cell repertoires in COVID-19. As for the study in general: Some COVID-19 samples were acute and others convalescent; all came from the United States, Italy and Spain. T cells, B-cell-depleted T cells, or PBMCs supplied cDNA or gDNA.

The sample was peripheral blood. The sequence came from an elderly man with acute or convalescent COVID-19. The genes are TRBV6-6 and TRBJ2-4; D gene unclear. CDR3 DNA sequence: TGTGCCAGCAGTCCAAGCAACAAAAACATTCAGTACTTC. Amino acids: CASSPSNKNIQYF.